A single sample gave rise to the 20 T cell receptor beta chains below, sequenced in a study of T cell responses to AZD1222 COVID-19 vaccine. Here immunoSEQ multiplex PCR was the method, and the copy in TCRdb shows in-frame clones only, minus some. The profile shows roughly 200,000 clones, roughly 88% of them singletons. The starting material was peripheral blood, obtained on day 0 of AZD1222 vaccination. These TCRs come from an adult in good health.

This clone was recorded only once. CDR3 DNA: TGTGCCAGCAGCGCCCTTGGGGAAAATTTGAACACTGAAGCTTTCTTT. Translation gives CASSALGENLNTEAFF. V gene TRBV11-2 combines with J gene TRBJ1-1, with D hard to call. Germline values: CDR1 SGHAT, CDR2 FQNNGV. Trimming cost V 5 bases and J 0 bases, with 16 bases left between them. This CDR3 has 16 residues.

The chain recombines TRBV5-1 with TRBJ1-3; tentative D call: TRBD1 (5 bases). Germline V gives CDR1 SGHRS, CDR2 YFSETQ. Trimming removed 1 base from V and 0 bases from J, with 14 bases in between. The CDR3 contains 17 residues. The CDR3 loop is CASSLRSRAPSGNTIYF. CDR3 nucleotide sequence: TGCGCCAGCAGCTTGAGGTCCAGGGCACCCTCTGGAAACACCATATATTTT.

The CDR3 DNA reads TGTGCCAGCAGCGGGACAGGGGATCGGAACACCGGGGAGCTGTTTTTT. It encodes CASSGTGDRNTGELFF. This chain links TRBV21-1 with TRBJ2-2; the DNA was not used to check the table's D call, TRBD1. TRBV21-1 is labeled a pseudogene. The CDR3 runs to 16 residues.

The genes are TRBV11-1 and TRBJ2-7; 7 nucleotides agree with TRBD1. CDR1 is SGHAT, CDR2 FQDESV, per germline (reference sequence). Trimming cost V 3 bases and J 3 bases; bases outside gene matches: 5. This CDR3 contains 14 residues. The CDR3 DNA follows: TGTGCCAGCAGCTTCGGGACAGAATACTACGAGCAGTACTTC. Protein: CASSFGTEYYEQYF.

The rearrangement uses TRBV30 and TRBJ1-5, with unresolved D. The V end was cut by 0 bases, the J end by 1 base, with 7 bases between. The CDR3 is 14 residues long. Germline loops: CDR1 GTSNPN, CDR2 SVGIG (reference sequence). In DNA form, the CDR3 reads TGTGCCTGGAGTGTGGAGGGCAGCAATCAGCCCCAGCATTTT. It yields the protein CAWSVEGSNQPQHF.

The gene calls are TRBV10-1 and TRBJ2-7, with 10 positions matching TRBD1. Germline loops: CDR1 WNHNN, CDR2 SYGVQD (reference sequence). The CDR3 covers 15 residues. J was trimmed by 5 bases and V by 5 bases; bases with no gene match: 9. The CDR3 protein is CASSRDRTGGNEQYF. Here the CDR3 DNA reads TGCGCCAGCAGTCGCGATAGGACAGGGGGTAACGAGCAGTACTTC.

This chain links TRBV10-3 with TRBJ1-3, with unresolved D. The CDR3 has 16 amino acids. Trimming removed 2 bases at V and 0 bases at J, with 11 bases between. Germline V gene lookup returns CDR1 ENHRY and CDR2 SYGVKD. The DNA for the CDR3 is TGTGCCATCAGTGAGGATTTAGGGCTCTCTGGAAACACCATATATTTT. Amino acids: CAISEDLGLSGNTIYF.

This clone was recorded only once. Other DNA sequences in this sample translate to the same CDR3. The J gene is TRBJ1-4, the V gene TRBV9; D is uncertain. The CDR3 is 14 amino acids. Trimming pared 0 bases from V and 5 bases from J, leaving 8 bases between. Germline assignment: CDR1 SGDLS and CDR2 YYNGEE. For the CDR3, the DNA is TGTGCCAGCAGCGTAGCAAGCCACAATGAAAAACTGTTTTTT. It encodes CASSVASHNEKLFF. Together with reference TRBV9 and TRBJ1-4, the CDR3 gives the full variable domain: DSGVTQTPKHLITATGQRVTLRCSPRSGDLSVYWYQQSLDQGLQFLIQYYNGEERAKGNILERFSAQQFPDLHSELNLSSLELGDSALYFCASSVASHNEKLFFGSGTQLSVL.

CDR3 bases: TGTGCCAGCAGCTTTCATAGCGGGGGGGCCTACAATGAGCAGTTCTTC. This translates into CASSFHSGGAYNEQFF. The chain is built from TRBV7-2 and TRBJ2-1, with 11 bases identical to TRBD2. The junction had 3 bases not matched to a gene; V was cut back by 3 bases and J by 2 bases. Germline assignment: CDR1 SGHTA and CDR2 FQGNSA. The CDR3 sequence is 16 residues long.

V usage is TRBV5-4 and J usage is TRBJ2-7; 7 nucleotides line up with TRBD2. The ends lost 0 bases at V and 0 bases at J; junction bases unmatched: 3. The CDR3 runs 15 residues. Germline V lookup: CDR1 SGHNT, CDR2 YYREEE (reference sequence). CDR3 loop: CASSLDGGGSYEQYF. The CDR3 DNA follows: TGTGCCAGCAGCTTGGACGGCGGGGGCTCCTACGAGCAGTACTTC.

The rearrangement links TRBV5-1 to TRBJ1-6; a weak D match, TRBD1 (6 bases). The CDR3 runs to 15 residues. Per the germline V gene, CDR1 is SGHRS and CDR2 is YFSETQ. Trimming took off 1 base at V and 8 bases at J, with 13 bases between the two ends. This CDR3 is CASSLKGAGDSPLHF. CDR3 DNA sequence: TGCGCCAGCAGCTTGAAAGGGGCAGGGGATTCACCCCTCCACTTT.

The V gene is TRBV7-9, the J gene TRBJ2-3, with D tentatively TRBD2 (6 bases). The CDR3 loop spans 15 amino acids. The V end was cut by 2 bases, the J end by 0 bases, with 9 bases between. Germline CDR1 reads SEHNR; CDR2 reads FQNEAQ (reference sequence). CDR3 coding DNA: TGTGCCAGCAGCTTATATAGCGGCAGCACAGATACGCAGTATTTT. Translating it yields CASSLYSGSTDTQYF.

This clone has a handful of counts. This chain links TRBV10-3 with TRBJ1-2; D uncertain. V was pared by 6 bases and J by 6 bases, with 20 bases between. The CDR3 spans 15 residues. CDR1 is ENHRY and CDR2 is SYGVKD in the germline V gene. In nucleotides, the CDR3 is TGTGCCATCAGGTTCCCGGACGGATCAGCGGATGGCTACACCTTC. Translation: CAIRFPDGSADGYTF.

This rearrangement joins TRBV10-3 to TRBJ2-7, with D perhaps TRBD2 (5 bases). The germline V gene encodes CDR1 ENHRY and CDR2 SYGVKD. The CDR3 consists of 14 residues. Trimming stripped 0 bases from V and 0 bases from J, with 6 bases between. The CDR3 reads CAISESGSSYEQYF. In DNA form, the CDR3 reads TGTGCCATCAGTGAGTCGGGGAGCTCCTACGAGCAGTACTTC.

The rearrangement links TRBV2 to TRBJ2-7; D may be TRBD2 (6 bases). The CDR3 extends over 15 amino acids. V lost 4 bases and J lost 0, with 13 bases in between. Germline V gene data show CDR1 as SNHLY and CDR2 as FYNNEI. This chain's CDR3 is CASSGGPRGSYEQYF. The CDR3 nucleotides read TGTGCCAGCAGTGGAGGGCCGCGGGGCTCCTACGAGCAGTACTTC.

This clone turned up a few times. The chain combines TRBV6-5 with TRBJ2-7, with D perhaps matching TRBD1 or TRBD2 (6 bases each). Germline V gene sequence: CDR1 MNHEY, CDR2 SVGAGI. The CDR3 is 11 residues long. With 5 bases removed from V and 7 bases from J, the gap between germline ends came to 9 bases. Here the CDR3 DNA reads TGTGCCAGCAGTAGGGGGGCAGAGCAGTACTTC. It yields the protein CASSRGAEQYF.

The J gene is TRBJ1-4, the V gene TRBV6-5; D not certain. V shed 5 bases and J shed 7 bases, with 14 bases lying between them. Per germline, CDR1 MNHEY and CDR2 SVGAGI. This CDR3 contains 14 residues. The CDR3: CASSRALLGEKLFF. DNA of the CDR3: TGTGCCAGCAGTAGGGCCCTATTGGGTGAAAAACTGTTTTTT.

The rearrangement uses TRBV6-2 or TRBV6-3 and TRBJ2-1; 7 bases match TRBD2. Germline CDR1 and CDR2: MNHEY and SVGEGT. Trimming cost V 5 bases and J 12 bases; bases outside gene matches: 13. The length of the CDR3 is 14 residues. The CDR3 spells CASSPSDVGGSQFF. The CDR3 coding sequence is TGTGCCAGCAGTCCGTCGGATGTCGGGGGGTCGCAGTTCTTC.

The CDR3: CASFRGTLSGNTIYF. The CDR3 bases are TGTGCCAGCTTCCGGGGAACCCTCTCTGGAAACACCATATATTTT. The chain joins TRBV2 to TRBJ1-3, with D uncertain. The CDR3 length is 15 residues. V lost 8 bases and J lost 0, with 14 bases in between. Germline CDR1 is SNHLY and CDR2 is FYNNEI.

V and J are TRBV5-6 and TRBJ1-6, with D perhaps TRBD1 (5 bases). CDR3 length equals 14 residues. Trimming took 4 bases from V and 8 from J, leaving 13 bases between them. The germline V gene encodes CDR1 SGHDT and CDR2 YYEEEE. The CDR3 loop reads CASSLGREDSPLHF. CDR3 coding DNA: TGTGCCAGCAGCCTGGGACGTGAGGATTCACCCCTCCACTTT.